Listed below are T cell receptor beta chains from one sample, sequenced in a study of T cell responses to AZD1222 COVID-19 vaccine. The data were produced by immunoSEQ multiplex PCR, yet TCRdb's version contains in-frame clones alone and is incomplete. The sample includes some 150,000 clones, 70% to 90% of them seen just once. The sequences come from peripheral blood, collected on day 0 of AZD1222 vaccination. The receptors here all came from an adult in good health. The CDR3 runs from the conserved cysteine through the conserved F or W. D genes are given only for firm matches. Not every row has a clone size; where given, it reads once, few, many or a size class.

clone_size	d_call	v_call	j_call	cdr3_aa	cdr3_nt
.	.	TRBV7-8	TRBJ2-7	CASSFTGALLGEQYF	TGTGCCAGCAGCTTCACGGGAGCCCTCTTAGGGGAGCAGTACTTC
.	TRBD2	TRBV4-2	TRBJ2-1	CASSQDYAGGRYEQFF	TGTGCCAGCAGCCAAGATTACGCGGGAGGGAGGTATGAGCAGTTCTTC
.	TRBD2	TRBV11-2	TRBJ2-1	CASSSSVAGGNMFHNEQFF	TGTGCCAGCAGCTCCTCCGTAGCGGGAGGTAATATGTTCCACAATGAGCAGTTCTTC
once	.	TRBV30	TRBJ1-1	CAWSKGGRRFSNTEAFF	TGTGCCTGGAGTAAGGGAGGGCGAAGATTCTCGAACACTGAAGCTTTCTTT
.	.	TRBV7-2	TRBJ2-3	CASSPRIISTDTQYF	TGTGCCAGCAGCCCAAGGATTATTAGCACAGATACGCAGTATTTT
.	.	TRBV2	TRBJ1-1	CASTLRGNTEAFF	TGTGCCAGCACTCTTCGCGGGAACACTGAAGCTTTCTTT
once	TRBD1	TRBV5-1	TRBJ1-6	CASSASRDSDLNSPLHF	TGCGCCAGCAGCGCATCGAGGGACAGCGATCTCAATTCACCCCTCCACTTT
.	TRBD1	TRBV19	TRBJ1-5	CASRYRQGALNQPQHF	TGTGCCAGTAGATACCGACAGGGGGCGTTGAATCAGCCCCAGCATTTT
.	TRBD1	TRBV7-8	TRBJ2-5	CASSLEDRGLGETQYF	TGTGCCAGCAGCTTAGAAGACAGGGGGCTTGGGGAGACCCAGTACTTC
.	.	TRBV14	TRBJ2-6	CASSQGGSFQLSGANVLTF	TGTGCCAGCAGCCAAGGGGGCAGCTTCCAACTCTCTGGGGCCAACGTCCTGACTTTC
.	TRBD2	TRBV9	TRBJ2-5	CASTRGGSGSGETQYF	TGTGCCAGCACCAGGGGTGGTAGCGGGAGCGGAGAGACCCAGTACTTC
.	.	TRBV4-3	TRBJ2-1	CASSQAGPPRAYNEQFF	TGCGCCAGCAGCCAGGCCGGGCCGCCGAGGGCCTACAATGAGCAGTTCTTC
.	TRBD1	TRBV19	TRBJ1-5	CASSISQGANQPQHF	TGTGCCAGTAGTATATCACAGGGGGCGAATCAGCCCCAGCATTTT
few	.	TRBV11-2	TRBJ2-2	CASGDLRGTGELFF	TGTGCCAGCGGCGACTTAAGAGGCACCGGGGAGCTGTTTTTT
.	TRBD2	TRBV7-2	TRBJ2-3	CASSWQRLAGGADTQYF	TGTGCCAGCAGCTGGCAGAGACTAGCGGGGGGTGCAGATACGCAGTATTTT
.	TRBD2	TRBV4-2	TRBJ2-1	CASSPPRGSEQFF	TGTGCCAGCAGCCCCCCCCGCGGGAGTGAGCAGTTCTTC
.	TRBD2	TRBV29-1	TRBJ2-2	CSVGGGSGPTGELFF	TGCAGCGTTGGGGGGGGTAGCGGACCCACCGGGGAGCTGTTTTTT
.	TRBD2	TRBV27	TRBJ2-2	CASSPWPRPSGELTGELFF	TGTGCCAGCAGTCCGTGGCCCCGACCTAGCGGGGAACTCACCGGGGAGCTGTTTTTT
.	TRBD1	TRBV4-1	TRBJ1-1	CASSQDEGTGYEAFF	TGCGCCAGCAGCCAAGACGAGGGGACAGGGTACGAAGCTTTCTTT
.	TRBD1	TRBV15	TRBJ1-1	CATSRGDRTEAFF	TGTGCCACCAGCAGAGGGGACAGAACCGAAGCTTTCTTT
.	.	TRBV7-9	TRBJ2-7	CASSLADYEQYF	TGTGCCAGCAGCTTAGCAGACTACGAGCAGTACTTC
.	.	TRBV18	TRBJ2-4	CASSPRGLAKNIQYF	TGTGCCAGCTCACCTCGGGGGCTAGCCAAAAACATTCAGTACTTC
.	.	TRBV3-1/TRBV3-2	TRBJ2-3	CASSQRGTHGDTQYF	TGTGCCAGCAGCCAAAGGGGAACCCACGGAGATACGCAGTATTTT
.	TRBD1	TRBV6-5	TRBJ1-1	CASRDRTLNTEAFF	TGTGCCAGCCGGGACAGAACCTTGAACACTGAAGCTTTCTTT
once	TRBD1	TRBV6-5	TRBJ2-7	CASSRQGSYEQYF	TGTGCCAGCAGCCGACAGGGGTCGTACGAGCAGTACTTC